This T cell receptor (beta chain) was retrieved from a study of blood T cells in healthy people across ages (dated by TCRdb to 2015 to 2017). The study in broad terms: In model experiments, template switching captured about one uniquely barcoded TCR beta cDNA molecule for every two T cells. Age-related changes in TCR beta repertoire diversity were measured in the study by deep sequencing normalized with unique cDNA molecular identifiers. Using the same blood draw, the study looked at two additional independent replicas of 1 million unique cDNA reads for two donors, one aged 18 to 30 and the other aged 80 or older. Donors were grouped into four age groups: young (average approximately 16 years), middle-aged (39), aged (approximately 58) and long-lived (around 82). On the study overall, not on this receptor specifically: Observed TCR beta diversity per million T cells fell roughly linearly with age, and a significant reduction was already apparent by age roughly 41. The percentage of naive T cells measured by flow cytometry correlated strongly with observed TCR beta diversity. Compared with the aged group, the long-lived group had more naive CD4+ T cells, fewer expanded clones and increased TCR diversity, suggesting age selection. Bulk unsorted PBMC profiling prevented conclusive comparison of naive and antigen-experienced compartments. Donor CMV infection status was unknown, potentially confounding age-related changes in expanded clonotypes. Estimates of total diversity based on one million sequenced T cells were regarded as lower bounds and as underestimates.

Donors were a few dozen systemically healthy Caucasian individuals from Russia aged roughly 6 to 100 years. Each donor gave ten milliliters of peripheral blood, collected into EDTA-treated Vacutainer tubes. Ficoll-Paque density-gradient centrifugation was used to isolate PBMCs, with at least 6.5 million per sample. Total RNA, at least 6 micrograms per sample, was extracted from PBMCs with Trizol reagent. For every donor, flow cytometry on a PBMC aliquot measured the percentage of naive CD45RAhigh/CD27high T cells. Comment on this clonotype: What this receptor recognizes is not known. The sample holds no much larger clone one base away, and base qualities are not on file.

Including the terminal cysteine and phenylalanine, the CDR3 comprises 14 residues. Just CDR3 DNA is preserved here, 42 bases in frame from base 1. V trim: 2 bases; J trim: 5 bases; unmatched bases: 5. The germline V gene sets CDR1 to MNHEY and CDR2 to SVGAGI. Libraries were constructed by 5' RACE. Reads for this sample came from an Illumina HiSeq 2500. A second PCR of roughly 6 to 11 cycles was run with a J-beta primer mix and a sample-barcoded 5' primer. A template-switch 5' adaptor carrying 12 random nucleotides introduced a unique molecular identifier onto each TCR beta cDNA molecule. Each sample yielded at least 2.5 million CDR3-containing paired-end reads. First-strand cDNA was synthesized from all RNA with the Mint cDNA synthesis kit, primed by a TRBC-specific oligonucleotide. Following uracil-DNA glycosylase treatment, a first 18-cycle PCR with universal primers M1SS and BC2_uni_R was performed on all cDNA. The authors' pipeline ran thus. For normalization, 1 million high-quality reads were randomly selected from each sample, with every read carrying a distinct molecular identifier. Reads sharing molecular identifiers were discarded rather than binned into consensus sequences. MiTCR, with a Q25 quality threshold and the strictest error-elimination algorithm, was used for CDR3 identification, clonotype clustering and error correction. A nonparametric unseen species model with Euler transformation was used to estimate lower-bound total TCR beta diversity. TCRdb itself trimmed the public reads at Q25 with fastp, ran MiXCR and retained productive beta chains. Entries are consolidated by CDR3 protein sequence, retaining the most common genes and DNA. The V and J calls shown here were made by TCRdb, not taken from the authors' results. The sample profile shows about 780,000 distinct CDR3 sequences; roughly 24% of them were found once. The top ten clones comprise around 3% of the sample.

This same sample was also part of a study on T cells of mothers and their children. As that second study puts it: Donors were nine systemically healthy Caucasian individuals: three mothers and their six children. cDNA synthesis used all of the extracted RNA, with approximately 1.4 ug of RNA in each 15 ul reaction. In the second PCR, sample barcodes and 2-4 random nucleotides were introduced via the M1S primer. Over 10 million TCR beta CDR3 reads came from each mother, compared with some 3 million reads from each child. Thymic selection similarly shapes TCR recombination output in related and unrelated pairs, with minor effect from inherited differences. Normalized repertoire overlap was always found to be slightly, but never significantly, higher in related mother-child pairs than in unrelated mother-child pairs. Persistent microchimeric T cell clones were not detected, at a sensitivity of 95 to 100 clones per million clonotypes. Deep NGS was used in the study to compare the TCR beta repertoires of mothers and children and to look for features that separate related mother-child pairs from unrelated individuals. The mean age was 40 +/- 4 years for the mothers and approximately 11 +/- 4 years for the children. After adapters were ligated using NEBNext reagents, the libraries underwent 100+100 nt paired-end sequencing on an Illumina HiSeq 2000. Mother and child libraries were prepared a month apart and sequenced in separate runs to prevent cross-contamination. For each donor, somewhere between roughly 450,000 and 2,000,000 distinct TCR beta clonotypes were identified. Naive TCR beta clonotypes were estimated from low-frequency clonotypes matched to each donor's FACS-determined naive share, without sorting.

The sequence joins TRBV6-5 to TRBJ1-2, with 7 middle bases fitting TRBD1. Input material: blood. This receptor was obtained from a boy aged 5-17 years in good health. The CDR3 here reads CASSYAGQTYGYTF. The nucleotide sequence is given as TGTGCCAGCAGTTACGCGGGACAGACATATGGCTACACCTTC.